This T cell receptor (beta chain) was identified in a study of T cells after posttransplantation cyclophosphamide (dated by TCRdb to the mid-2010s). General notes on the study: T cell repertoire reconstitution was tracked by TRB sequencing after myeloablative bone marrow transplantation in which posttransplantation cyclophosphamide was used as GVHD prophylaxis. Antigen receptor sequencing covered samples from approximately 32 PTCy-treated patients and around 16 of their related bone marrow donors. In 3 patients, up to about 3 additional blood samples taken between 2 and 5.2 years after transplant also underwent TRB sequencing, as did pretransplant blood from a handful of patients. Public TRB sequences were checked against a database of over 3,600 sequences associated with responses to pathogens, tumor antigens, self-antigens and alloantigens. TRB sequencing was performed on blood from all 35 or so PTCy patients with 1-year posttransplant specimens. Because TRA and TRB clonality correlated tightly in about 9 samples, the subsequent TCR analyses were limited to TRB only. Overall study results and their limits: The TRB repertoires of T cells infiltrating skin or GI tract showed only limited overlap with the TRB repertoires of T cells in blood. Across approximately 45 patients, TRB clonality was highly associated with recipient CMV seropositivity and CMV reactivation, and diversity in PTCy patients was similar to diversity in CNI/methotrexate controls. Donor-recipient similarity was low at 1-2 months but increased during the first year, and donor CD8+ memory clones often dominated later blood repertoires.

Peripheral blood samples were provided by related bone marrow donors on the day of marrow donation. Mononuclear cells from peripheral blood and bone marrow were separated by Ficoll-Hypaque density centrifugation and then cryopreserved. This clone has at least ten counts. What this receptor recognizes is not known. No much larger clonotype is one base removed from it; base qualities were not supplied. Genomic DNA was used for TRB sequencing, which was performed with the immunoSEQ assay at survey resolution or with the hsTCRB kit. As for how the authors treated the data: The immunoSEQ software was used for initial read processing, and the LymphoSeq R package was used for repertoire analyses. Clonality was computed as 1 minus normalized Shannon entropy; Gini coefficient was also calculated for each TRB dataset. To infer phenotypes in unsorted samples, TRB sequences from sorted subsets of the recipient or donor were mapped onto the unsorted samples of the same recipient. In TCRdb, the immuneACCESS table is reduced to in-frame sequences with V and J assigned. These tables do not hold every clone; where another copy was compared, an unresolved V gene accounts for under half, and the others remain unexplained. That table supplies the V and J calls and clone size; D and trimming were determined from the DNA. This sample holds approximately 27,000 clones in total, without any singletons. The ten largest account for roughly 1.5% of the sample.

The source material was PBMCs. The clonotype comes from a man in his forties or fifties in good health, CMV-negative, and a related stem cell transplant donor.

The CDR3 corresponds to CASSLDRARTDTQYF. The nucleotide sequence is TGCGCCAGCAGCTTGGACAGGGCCCGCACAGATACGCAGTATTTT. Rearrangement joined TRBV5-1 to TRBJ2-3; a tentative D match to TRBD1 spans 6 bases. A distance of 9 bases separates the germline ends of V and J, which lose 0 bases and 1 base respectively. From the cysteine up to the phenylalanine, the CDR3 has a length of 15 residues. The read is trimmed to its CDR3 DNA, 45 bases read in frame from base 1. The germline V gene sets CDR1 to SGHRS and CDR2 to YFSETQ. When the CDR3 is completed using the reference TRBV5-1 and TRBJ2-3 genes on either side, the full variable domain is KAGVTQTPRYLIKTRGQQVTLSCSPISGHRSVSWYQQTPGQGLQFLFEYFSETQRNKGNFPGRFSGRQFSNSRSEMNVSTLELGDSALYLCASSLDRARTDTQYFGPGTRLTVL.